This entry lists 29 T cell receptor beta chains sequenced from one sample in a study of CD8 T cells in Susac syndrome. Random hexamers were used to reverse transcribe roughly 0.5 to 1 ug of RNA. One entry per CDR3 protein results from TCRdb running MiXCR on the immunoSEQ multiplex PCR reads. The table records hundreds of thousands of distinct CDR3 sequences, roughly 85% of them present only once. Material for sequencing was CD8+ T cells from PBMCs. Receptor source: a human donor with multiple sclerosis.

The rearrangement links TRBV5-6 to TRBJ2-7; D unclear. The V end lost 0 bases, the J end lost 3 bases, and 7 bases lay between the germline ends. The V gene's germline CDR1 is SGHDT and CDR2 YYEEEE. This CDR3 has 13 residues. CDR3 region: CASSLAIGYEQYF. The CDR3 DNA follows: TGTGCCAGCAGCTTGGCGATCGGCTACGAGCAGTACTTC.

V is TRBV20-1 and J is TRBJ2-7; tentatively, D is TRBD1 (6 bases). Looked up from germline, CDR1 is DFQATT and CDR2 is SNEGSKA (reference sequence). The CDR3 extends over 12 amino acids. Trimming shortened V by 7 bases and J by 4 bases, and 14 bases separated the two germline ends. As DNA, the CDR3 is TGCAGTGGGAGGACAGAGGGTTACGAGCAGTACTTC. Translation gives CSGRTEGYEQYF.

This clonotype was counted only a few times. The V call is TRBV7-9, the J call TRBJ2-7, with unresolved D. V lost 0 bases to trimming and J lost 5 bases, with 8 bases between them. The germline gives CDR1 SEHNR, CDR2 FQNEAQ (reference sequence). This CDR3 region has 13 residues. Here the CDR3 reads CASSLASGDEQYF. CDR3 nucleotides: TGTGCCAGCAGCTTAGCGTCTGGGGACGAGCAGTACTTC.

The sample holds a few counts of this clonotype. The J gene is TRBJ2-7, the V gene TRBV2; TRBD2 is a possible D gene (5 bases). Trimming cost V 7 bases and J 2 bases, with 18 bases left between them. The V gene's germline CDR1 is SNHLY and CDR2 FYNNEI. CDR3 size: 15 residues. The DNA of the CDR3 is TGTGCCAGCACCGGGCGGGCGGAGATGACCTACGAGCAGTACTTC. As protein: CASTGRAEMTYEQYF.

The chain has TRBV6-1 and TRBJ2-5; weak D call: TRBD1 (6 bases). Per germline, CDR1 MNHNS and CDR2 SASEGT. The CDR3 consists of 16 residues. Trimming cost V 6 bases and J 9 bases, with 26 bases left between them. The CDR3 loop is CASSLRSGPLGGPQYF. The CDR3 DNA sequence: TGTGCCAGCAGCCTACGTTCCGGCCCCCTAGGGGGACCCCAGTACTTC.

This clonotype has a single count. DNA for the CDR3: TGTGCCAGCAGTCAAAGCCGTACCACCTACGAGCAGTACTTC. Its protein product is CASSQSRTTYEQYF. The rearrangement joins TRBV28 to TRBJ2-7; D is undetermined. Per germline, CDR1 MDHEN and CDR2 SYDVKM. There are 14 residues in the CDR3. Trimming cost V 5 bases and J 2 bases, with 13 bases left between them. The whole variable domain, remainder taken from reference TRBV28 and TRBJ2-7, is DVKVTQSSRYLVKRTGEKVFLECVQDMDHENMFWYRQDPGLGLRLIYFSYDVKMKEKGDIPEGYSVSREKKERFSLILESASTNQTSMYLCASSQSRTTYEQYFGPGTRLTVT.

The chain joins TRBV12-3 or TRBV12-4 to TRBJ2-7; 8 bases match TRBD1. The CDR3 has 14 residues. V was pared by 8 bases and J by 2 bases, with 8 bases of the junction left unmatched. The DNA for the CDR3 is TGTGCCAGCGGGCCCCAGGGGGCCACCTACGAGCAGTACTTC. Amino acid sequence: CASGPQGATYEQYF.

This sequence joins TRBV7-9 and TRBJ2-3; D might be TRBD1 or TRBD2, each matching 5 bases. Germline CDR1 reads SEHNR; CDR2 reads FQNEAQ (reference sequence). V dropped 7 bases and J dropped 0 bases, with 17 bases sitting between them. CDR3 length: 16 amino acids. The CDR3 DNA reads TGTGCCAGCAAGAACGCTCCGGGACCTAGCACAGATACGCAGTATTTT. This sequence encodes CASKNAPGPSTDTQYF.

This clonotype appeared once. The chain joins TRBV19 to TRBJ2-1, with D maybe TRBD2 (5 bases). Germline CDR1 reads LNHDA; CDR2 reads SQIVND (reference sequence). Trimming removed 6 bases from V and 7 bases from J, with 10 bases in between. The CDR3 sequence is 12 residues long. CDR3 protein: CASSHPGNEQFF. CDR3 DNA: TGTGCCAGTAGCCACCCGGGGAATGAGCAGTTCTTC.

The gene calls are TRBV6-1 and TRBJ2-3; 8 positions agree with TRBD1. V lost 5 bases, J lost 3 bases, and 10 bases stayed unmatched. Germline V gives CDR1 MNHNS, CDR2 SASEGT. The CDR3 is 16 residues long. The chain's CDR3 is CASSLRTGSRTDTQYF. The CDR3 DNA reads as TGTGCCAGCAGTCTCCGGACAGGGAGTCGAACAGATACGCAGTATTTT.

This chain uses TRBV28 with TRBJ2-7; D not certain. The CDR3 loop spans 11 amino acids. V shed 2 bases and J shed 6 bases, with 5 bases lying between them. Germline V gene data show CDR1 as MDHEN and CDR2 as SYDVKM. The chain's CDR3 is CASSLRFEQYF. The DNA for the CDR3 is TGTGCCAGCAGTTTACGATTCGAGCAGTACTTC.

In its sample, this clonotype was seen a few times. The chain joins TRBV28 to TRBJ2-7, with 10 bases identical to TRBD1. This CDR3 is 14 amino acids long. Germline trimming cut 5 bases from V and 3 bases from J; bases unmatched to any gene: 4. Germline CDR1 MDHEN, CDR2 SYDVKM. The CDR3 DNA sequence: TGTGCCAGCAGTCCCGGGACAGGGGACTACGAGCAGTACTTC. Translating gives CASSPGTGDYEQYF.

The CDR3 DNA reads as TGCGCCAGCAGCTTGGGAAGGACAGGGGCAGAGACCCAGTACTTC. It yields the protein CASSLGRTGAETQYF. The gene calls are TRBV5-1 and TRBJ2-5, with TRBD1 matching over 9 bases. Unmatched junction bases numbered 4, after V lost 0 bases and J lost 4 bases. The germline CDR1 and CDR2 sequences are SGHRS and YFSETQ. The CDR3 runs to 15 residues.

The V and J genes are TRBV6-2 or TRBV6-3 and TRBJ2-1, with 8 bases aligning to TRBD2. CDR3 size: 19 residues. Germline V lookup: CDR1 MNHEY, CDR2 SVGEGT. Unmatched junction bases numbered 16, after V lost 1 base and J lost 5 bases. The CDR3 region is CASSYWKPTTSGGDNEQFF. DNA for the CDR3: TGTGCCAGCAGTTACTGGAAACCAACTACTAGCGGTGGGGACAATGAGCAGTTCTTC.

This chain links TRBV28 with TRBJ2-5, with no clear D. The ends were cut back, 1 base at V and 2 bases at J, with 8 bases in the middle. In germline, CDR1 is MDHEN, CDR2 SYDVKM. This CDR3 spans 14 amino acids. The CDR3 sequence: CASSLLSLQETQYF. The CDR3 DNA is TGTGCCAGCAGTTTATTGTCGTTACAAGAGACCCAGTACTTC.

CDR3 nucleotide sequence: TGTGCCAGCAGTTACCCATCATTACTAGCTCTCGAGCAGTTCTTC. Its translation is CASSYPSLLALEQFF. The chain has TRBV6-2 or TRBV6-3 and TRBJ2-1; the D gene is possibly TRBD2 (6 bases). The V end was cut by 2 bases, the J end by 10 bases, with 18 bases between. The CDR3 is made up of 15 amino acids. Germline V lookup: CDR1 MNHEY, CDR2 SVGEGT.

V gene TRBV10-1 combines with J gene TRBJ2-7; 10 nucleotides line up with TRBD2. Germline-derived CDR1 and CDR2 are WNHNN and SYGVQD (reference sequence). Trimming took 2 bases from V and 3 from J; bases not matched to a gene: 4. The CDR3 sequence is 15 residues long. As DNA, the CDR3 is TGCGCCAGCAGTGAGGGCGGACTAGCGGACTACGAGCAGTACTTC. Translated, it gives CASSEGGLADYEQYF.

This clonotype appeared a few times. The chain has TRBV27 and TRBJ2-7, with 7 bases fitting TRBD2. There are 16 residues in the CDR3. V was pared by 3 bases and J by 0 bases, with 8 bases of the junction left unmatched. Germline-derived CDR1 and CDR2 are MNHEY and SMNVEV (reference sequence). The CDR3 region is CASSFFGGIRSYEQYF. In DNA form, the CDR3 reads TGTGCCAGCAGTTTCTTCGGGGGGATCCGCTCCTACGAGCAGTACTTC.

This chain joins TRBV29-1 and TRBJ1-2; D is possibly TRBD1 (5 bases). The germline CDR1 and CDR2 sequences are SQVTM and ANQGSEA. Trimming took off 4 bases at V and 7 bases at J, with 25 bases between the two ends. This CDR3 is built from 16 residues. CDR3 coding DNA: TGCAGCGTTGGGTCAGGGCAAGTGAGCCCAGCGGGTGGCTACACCTTC. Protein product: CSVGSGQVSPAGGYTF.

The V call is TRBV29-1, the J call TRBJ2-7; D gene ambiguous. CDR3 length: 13 amino acids. In germline, CDR1 is SQVTM, CDR2 ANQGSEA. V was trimmed by 4 bases and J by 0 bases, leaving 10 bases between them. The CDR3 DNA reads as TGCAGCGTTGTATTTGAGGCCTCCTACGAGCAGTACTTC. Translation gives CSVVFEASYEQYF.

This chain joins TRBV27 and TRBJ2-1; D gene uncertain. The CDR3 is 16 amino acids. Per germline, CDR1 MNHEY and CDR2 SMNVEV (reference sequence). V was trimmed by 1 base and J by 0 bases, leaving 10 bases between them. The CDR3 here is CASSLCGWGSYNEQFF. As DNA, the CDR3 is TGTGCCAGCAGTTTATGTGGGTGGGGCTCCTACAATGAGCAGTTCTTC.

The genes are TRBV12-3 or TRBV12-4 and TRBJ1-1, with TRBD1 identical over 9 bases. V lost 8 bases, J lost 5 bases, and 12 bases stayed unmatched. This CDR3 spans 15 amino acids. CDR3 coding DNA: TGTGCCAGCCATTCCCCACAGGGGGCGCGAACTGAAGCTTTCTTT. Translating gives CASHSPQGARTEAFF.

The V gene is TRBV15, the J gene TRBJ2-1; 12 nucleotides agree with TRBD2. V shed 4 bases and J 6 bases; nucleotides not matched to a gene: 7. CDR1 LNHNV and CDR2 YYDKDF come from the germline V gene (reference sequence). There are 16 residues in the CDR3. The CDR3 region has the DNA TGTGCCACCAGCATCACGGCGGGACTAGCGGGCAATGAGCAGTTCTTC. Amino acids: CATSITAGLAGNEQFF.

This clonotype turned up a few times. The chain links TRBV28 to TRBJ2-1, with D possibly being TRBD2 (6 bases). This CDR3 is 14 amino acids long. Germline V CDR1 and CDR2: MDHEN, SYDVKM. Trimming shortened V by 6 bases and J by 4 bases, and 13 bases separated the two germline ends. CDR3 region: CASSLLAEYNEQFF. In DNA form, the CDR3 reads TGTGCCAGCAGCTTACTAGCCGAATACAATGAGCAGTTCTTC.

J is TRBJ2-7 and V is TRBV19, with unresolved D. Germline V CDR1 and CDR2: LNHDA, SQIVND (reference sequence). V was cut by 3 bases and J by 0 bases, with 9 bases left in between. The CDR3 covers 14 residues. CDR3 nucleotides: TGTGCCAGTAGTATGGGCGTTTCCTCCTACGAGCAGTACTTC. This codes for CASSMGVSSYEQYF.

The V and J genes are TRBV28 and TRBJ1-2, with D perhaps matching TRBD1 (6 bases). From germline, CDR1 is MDHEN and CDR2 SYDVKM. The CDR3 has 14 residues. V was shortened by 4 bases and J by 5 bases, with 14 bases between the two germline ends. The DNA of the CDR3 is TGTGCCAGCAGTTCGGACAGACTTCTATATGGCTACACCTTC. Translating it yields CASSSDRLLYGYTF.

This clonotype was observed once. The chain employs TRBV30 and TRBJ1-2; the match to TRBD1 covers 7 bases. Germline trimming cut 4 bases from V and 4 bases from J; bases unmatched to any gene: 9. Germline V lookup: CDR1 GTSNPN, CDR2 SVGIG (reference sequence). This CDR3 has 14 amino acids. Written as DNA, the CDR3 is TGTGCCTGGAATTTGGGACAGATCTCCTATGGCTACACCTTC. Amino acids: CAWNLGQISYGYTF.

J is TRBJ2-4 and V is TRBV19; D is unresolved. Germline V CDR1 and CDR2: LNHDA, SQIVND (reference sequence). V gave up 0 bases and J gave up 3 bases, with 6 bases separating them. The CDR3 extends over 14 amino acids. The CDR3, as DNA: TGTGCCAGTAGTATAGATTCGGGCAAAAACATTCAGTACTTC. Protein product: CASSIDSGKNIQYF.

V usage is TRBV6-6 and J usage is TRBJ2-7; D unresolved. The V end lost 3 bases, the J end lost 3 bases, and 18 bases lay between the germline ends. The CDR3 covers 16 residues. CDR1 and CDR2 from the germline V gene are MNHNY and SVGAGI (reference sequence). Here the CDR3 DNA reads TGTGCCAGCAGTTATCTCTTTCTAGGAACGGGCTACGAGCAGTACTTC. The encoded protein is CASSYLFLGTGYEQYF.